These 3 T cell receptor beta chains were all obtained from the same sample, sequenced in a study of Graves' ophthalmopathy and Graves' hyperthyroidism. RNA transcripts yielded amplified TCR beta CDR3 regions. The workflow started with a first-round RT-PCR run with HTBI primers and then moved on to a second-round multiplex PCR. One entry per CDR3 protein results from TCRdb running MiXCR on the multiplex PCR reads. The data contain about 550,000 distinct CDR3 sequences, 35% to 45% of them seen just once; the ten biggest clones take up approximately 4.1%. The sequencing input was peripheral blood or thyroid tissue (not recorded which). The receptors here all came from an adult man with Graves' hyperthyroidism.

This clonotype was found many times. The V and J genes are TRBV19 and TRBJ2-7; either TRBD1 or TRBD2 may supply D (6 bases each). V lost 2 bases, J lost 7 bases, and 21 bases lay in between. CDR1 and CDR2 (germline): LNHDA, SQIVND (reference sequence). The CDR3 is 16 amino acids. This CDR3 is CASSIRGRTMVVEQYF. DNA of the CDR3: TGTGCCAGTAGTATAAGGGGGAGGACAATGGTGGTGGAGCAGTACTTC.

This clonotype was seen ten or more times. The chain combines TRBV29-1 with TRBJ1-1; 11 positions match TRBD1. The germline V gene has CDR1 SQVTM and CDR2 ANQGSEA. V was clipped by 7 bases and J by 6 bases; unmatched bases: 10. The CDR3 covers 14 residues. For the CDR3, the DNA is TGCAGCGGCGGATCCGGGACAGGGGGTTCTGAAGCTTTCTTT. It translates to CSGGSGTGGSEAFF.

This clonotype has just a few counts. A read error is possible here, since a much larger clone lies one base away. The chain joins TRBV9 to TRBJ2-5, with 7 bases that match TRBD2. The CDR3 length is 15 residues. Germline CDR1 SGDLS, CDR2 YYNGEE. The CDR3 DNA follows: TGTGCCAACAGCGTATGGGGGGGATTAAGGGAGACCCAGTACTTC. Protein sequence: CANSVWGGLRETQYF.